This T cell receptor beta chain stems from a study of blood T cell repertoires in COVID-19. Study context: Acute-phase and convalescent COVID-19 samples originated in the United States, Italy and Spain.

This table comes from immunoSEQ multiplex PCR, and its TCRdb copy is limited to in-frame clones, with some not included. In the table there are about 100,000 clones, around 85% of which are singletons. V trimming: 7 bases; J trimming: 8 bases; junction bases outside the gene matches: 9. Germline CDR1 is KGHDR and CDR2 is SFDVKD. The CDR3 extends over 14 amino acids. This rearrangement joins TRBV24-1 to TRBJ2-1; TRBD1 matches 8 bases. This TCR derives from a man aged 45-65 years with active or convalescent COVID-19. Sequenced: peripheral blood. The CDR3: CATRGGQVEDEQFF. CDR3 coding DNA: TGTGCCACCAGGGGGGGACAGGTCGAGGATGAGCAGTTCTTC.